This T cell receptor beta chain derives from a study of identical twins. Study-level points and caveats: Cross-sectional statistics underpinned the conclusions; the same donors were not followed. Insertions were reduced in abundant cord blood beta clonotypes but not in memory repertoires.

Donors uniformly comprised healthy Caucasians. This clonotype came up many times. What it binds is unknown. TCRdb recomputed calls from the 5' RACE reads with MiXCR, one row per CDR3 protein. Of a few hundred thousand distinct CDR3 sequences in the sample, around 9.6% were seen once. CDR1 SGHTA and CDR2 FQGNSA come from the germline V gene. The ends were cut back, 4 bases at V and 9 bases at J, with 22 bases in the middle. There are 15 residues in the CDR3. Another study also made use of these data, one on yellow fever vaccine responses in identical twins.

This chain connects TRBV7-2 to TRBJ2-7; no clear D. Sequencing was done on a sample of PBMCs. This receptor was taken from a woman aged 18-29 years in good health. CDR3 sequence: CASSSLSGSRNRQYF. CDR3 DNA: TGTGCCAGCAGCTCCTTATCCGGATCCAGAAACCGGCAGTACTTC.